This T cell receptor (beta chain) comes out of a study of cytomegalovirus exposure and HLA in healthy donors. Study conclusions and caveats: CMV serostatus was the sole immune exposure information available. A few chains tied to CMV proved CMV antigen-specific in vitro. Sequencing depth across donors, presence/absence analyses assumed, was roughly uniform. Some V segments (TRBV6-2 and TRBV6-3 among them) were excluded as indistinguishable.

Note on this clone: Its specificity is unknown.

The PCR employed 60 Vbeta primers together with 13 Jbeta primers. Some clones are missing from TCRdb's copy, which holds only in-frame ones; the method was immunoSEQ multiplex PCR. There are fewer than 150,000 clones in the sample; less than 85% occur only once, and over 6.5% lies in the top ten. The V segment lost 8 bases and the J segment 3 bases; nucleotides outside the gene matches: 2. The CDR3 runs to 12 residues. Looked up from germline, CDR1 is LNHDA and CDR2 is SQIVND (reference sequence). The sequencing sample was made of PBMCs. The receptor's source is a man in his forties in good health and CMV-seropositive. The chain is built from TRBV19 and TRBJ2-7, with 9 bases that match TRBD1. The CDR3 region is CASGQGNYEQYF. The CDR3, as DNA: TGTGCCAGTGGACAGGGGAACTACGAGCAGTACTTC.